The 21 T cell receptor beta chains given below trace back to one sample, sequenced in a study of brain T cells in children with intractable seizures. Time point defined: blood from clinic visit 5 months post-surgery; TSC patient then seizure free. Profiling relied on immunoSEQ multiplex PCR, and the TCRdb table lists in-frame clones only, not all of them. Found here are a few hundred thousand clones, over 90% of them singletons; the top ten hold 4.5% to 7%. This material consisted of peripheral blood, taken around 5 months after surgery. The receptor set was obtained from a boy in the first two years of life with tuberous sclerosis and intractable seizures.

As DNA, the CDR3 is TGCGCCAGCAGCTTGGGGGCTTCCACCTACGAGCAGTACTTC. Residues: CASSLGASTYEQYF. The V call is TRBV5-1, the J call TRBJ2-7, with no clear D. CDR3 length: 14 amino acids. Deletions cut 0 bases from V and 2 bases from J, with 9 bases between. Germline CDR1 reads SGHRS; CDR2 reads YFSETQ.

The V and J genes are TRBV7-3 and TRBJ1-2; D is uncertain. Germline assignment: CDR1 SGHTA and CDR2 FQGTGA. Trimming stripped 0 bases from V and 0 bases from J, with 2 bases between. CDR3 size: 13 residues. CDR3 loop: CASSLTPNYGYTF. The DNA for the CDR3 is TGTGCCAGCAGCTTAACGCCTAACTATGGCTACACCTTC.

The chain employs TRBV13 and TRBJ2-7; D is uncertain. Germline V lookup: CDR1 PRHDT, CDR2 FYEKMQ (reference sequence). V lost 2 bases and J lost 2, with 22 bases in between. The CDR3 covers 18 residues. Here the CDR3 reads CASSLSDRGWSPTYEQYF. CDR3 coding DNA: TGTGCCAGCAGCTTAAGCGATCGAGGCTGGTCCCCAACCTACGAGCAGTACTTC. Combining the CDR3 with reference TRBV13 and TRBJ2-7 gives the whole variable domain AAGVIQSPRHLIKEKRETATLKCYPIPRHDTVYWYQQGPGQDPQFLISFYEKMQSDKGSIPDRFSAQQFSDYHSELNMSSLELGDSALYFCASSLSDRGWSPTYEQYFGPGTRLTVT.

The chain joins TRBV6-1 to TRBJ1-5; 8 positions agree with TRBD1. V lost 2 bases, J lost 4 bases, and 1 base stayed unmatched. The CDR3 runs to 14 residues. Germline CDR1 and CDR2: MNHNS and SASEGT. CDR3 amino acids: CASSERTGNQPQHF. The CDR3 region has the DNA TGTGCCAGCAGTGAAAGGACAGGGAATCAGCCCCAGCATTTT.

The rearrangement uses TRBV12-3 or TRBV12-4 and TRBJ1-1; tentatively, D is TRBD1 (5 bases). The V gene lost 7 bases and the J gene lost 2 bases, with 11 bases spanning the gap. The CDR3 covers 13 residues. Here the CDR3 DNA reads TGTGCCAGCATCCGGGGGGGAAACACTGAAGCTTTCTTT. Translation gives CASIRGGNTEAFF.

This sequence joins TRBV2 and TRBJ1-1, with D perhaps matching TRBD1 (6 bases). V lost 8 bases and J lost 0, with 13 bases in between. The CDR3 spans 14 residues. CDR1 is SNHLY, CDR2 FYNNEI, per germline. CDR3 protein: CASGKGDVNTEAFF. The CDR3 DNA is TGTGCCAGCGGAAAGGGGGATGTGAACACTGAAGCTTTCTTT.

The gene calls are TRBV2 and TRBJ2-6; 8 bases map to TRBD1. From germline, CDR1 is SNHLY and CDR2 FYNNEI. The length of the CDR3 is 15 residues. V dropped 3 bases and J dropped 4; count of bases not matched to a gene: 2. CDR3 coding DNA: TGTGCCAGCAGTGAGACAGGGGCCGGGGCCAACGTCCTGACTTTC. Translated, it gives CASSETGAGANVLTF.

The chain couples TRBV30 to TRBJ2-1, with TRBD2 as a possible D gene (5 bases). V was clipped by 2 bases and J by 5 bases, with 22 bases between them. The CDR3 is made up of 17 amino acids. Germline V gives CDR1 GTSNPN, CDR2 SVGIG (reference sequence). CDR3 loop: CAWSNPRLRRSDNEQFF. CDR3 coding DNA: TGTGCCTGGAGTAATCCGAGACTACGGCGATCTGACAATGAGCAGTTCTTC.

V is TRBV28 and J is TRBJ2-4, with no clear D. V was clipped by 5 bases and J by 0 bases, with 8 bases between them. CDR3 length equals 14 residues. The germline gives CDR1 MDHEN, CDR2 SYDVKM. Here the CDR3 DNA reads TGTGCCAGCAGTCAGATCATAGCCAAAAACATTCAGTACTTC. Its translation is CASSQIIAKNIQYF.

This sequence joins TRBV2 and TRBJ1-5; D is unresolved. V shed 3 bases and J shed 2 bases, with 11 bases lying between them. The CDR3 length is 15 residues. Germline CDR1 SNHLY, CDR2 FYNNEI. CDR3 protein: CASSDVGGGNQPQHF. CDR3 DNA sequence: TGTGCCAGCAGTGATGTGGGAGGTGGCAATCAGCCCCAGCATTTT. Using reference TRBV2 and TRBJ1-5 for the parts outside the CDR3, the full variable domain is EPEVTQTPSHQVTQMGQEVILRCVPISNHLYFYWYRQILGQKVEFLVSFYNNEISEKSEIFDDQFSVERPDGSNFTLKIRSTKLEDSAMYFCASSDVGGGNQPQHFGDGTRLSIL.

This rearrangement joins TRBV2 to TRBJ2-4; D not resolved. Germline V gene lookup returns CDR1 SNHLY and CDR2 FYNNEI. The CDR3 length is 10 residues. V was shortened by 3 bases and J by 12 bases, with 6 bases between the two germline ends. CDR3 coding DNA: TGTGCCAGCAGTGAGGTCCATCAGTACTTC. Protein sequence: CASSEVHQYF.

The chain combines TRBV7-2 with TRBJ2-2, with D unresolved. Trimming cost V 1 base and J 6 bases, with 6 bases left between them. CDR1 and CDR2 (germline): SGHTA, FQGNSA. The CDR3 runs 13 residues. CDR3: CASSLVGAGELFF. The CDR3 DNA reads as TGTGCCAGCAGCTTAGTCGGTGCCGGGGAGCTGTTTTTT. Looking up the rest from reference TRBV7-2 and TRBJ2-2 gives the full variable domain: GAGVSQSPSNKVTEKGKDVELRCDPISGHTALYWYRQSLGQGLEFLIYFQGNSAPDKSGLPSDRFSAERTGGSVSTLTIQRTQQEDSAVYLCASSLVGAGELFFGEGSRLTVL.

The chain employs TRBV5-1 and TRBJ2-7; D might be TRBD1 (6 bases). V was trimmed by 4 bases and J by 4 bases, leaving 12 bases between them. Germline V lookup: CDR1 SGHRS, CDR2 YFSETQ. The CDR3 length is 13 residues. The CDR3 nucleotides read TGCGCCAGCAGCCTGGGACATCCTTACGAGCAGTACTTC. This encodes CASSLGHPYEQYF. The entire variable domain, with the rest obtained from reference TRBV5-1 and TRBJ2-7, is as follows: KAGVTQTPRYLIKTRGQQVTLSCSPISGHRSVSWYQQTPGQGLQFLFEYFSETQRNKGNFPGRFSGRQFSNSRSEMNVSTLELGDSALYLCASSLGHPYEQYFGPGTRLTVT.

This rearrangement joins TRBV2 to TRBJ1-6; tentatively, D is TRBD1 (5 bases). The CDR3 has 14 amino acids. Looked up from germline, CDR1 is SNHLY and CDR2 is FYNNEI. The V end was cut by 4 bases, the J end by 7 bases, with 11 bases between. DNA for the CDR3: TGTGCCAGCAGTGGGCGCAGGGTGAATTCACCCCTCCACTTT. As protein: CASSGRRVNSPLHF. The full variable domain, in which reference TRBV2 and TRBJ1-6 provide the parts outside the CDR3, is EPEVTQTPSHQVTQMGQEVILRCVPISNHLYFYWYRQILGQKVEFLVSFYNNEISEKSEIFDDQFSVERPDGSNFTLKIRSTKLEDSAMYFCASSGRRVNSPLHFGNGTRLTVT.

The CDR3, as DNA: TGTGCCAGCAGCTTGGAGGGGGGAGGCTATGGCTACACCTTC. This translates into CASSLEGGGYGYTF. The chain has TRBV6-5 and TRBJ1-2, with a weak D call TRBD1 (6 bases). Trimming shortened V by 6 bases and J by 4 bases, and 15 bases separated the two germline ends. The CDR3 runs to 14 residues. Germline values: CDR1 MNHEY, CDR2 SVGAGI.

J is TRBJ2-7 and V is TRBV28; 7 bases are shared with TRBD2. Losses at the gene ends were 11 bases for V and 7 bases for J; bases not matched to a gene: 26. CDR3 size: 17 residues. Germline V CDR1 and CDR2: MDHEN, SYDVKM. The chain's CDR3 is CASQRGWGTRASTEQYF. CDR3 nucleotides: TGTGCCTCTCAGCGGGGTTGGGGAACTCGGGCCTCTACGGAGCAGTACTTC.

This sequence joins TRBV18 and TRBJ1-1; no reliable D call. The CDR3 loop spans 15 amino acids. Germline CDR1 is KGHSH and CDR2 is LQKENI. Trimming shortened V by 2 bases and J by 0 bases, and 10 bases separated the two germline ends. CDR3 region: CASSPSRSMNTEAFF. The CDR3 DNA follows: TGTGCCAGCTCACCAAGTAGGAGCATGAACACTGAAGCTTTCTTT. The entire variable domain, with the rest obtained from reference TRBV18 and TRBJ1-1, is as follows: NAGVMQNPRHLVRRRGQEARLRCSPMKGHSHVYWYRQLPEEGLKFMVYLQKENIIDESGMPKERFSAEFPKEGPSILRIQQVVRGDSAAYFCASSPSRSMNTEAFFGQGTRLTVV.

The V call is TRBV4-2, the J call TRBJ2-5, with 8 bases fitting TRBD2. The germline V gene encodes CDR1 LGHNA and CDR2 YNFKEQ. This CDR3 has 19 residues. V was clipped by 0 bases and J by 0 bases; unmatched bases: 12. The CDR3 here is CASSQESSGSSRYQETQYF. Here the CDR3 DNA reads TGTGCCAGCAGCCAAGAGTCAAGCGGGAGTAGTCGGTACCAAGAGACCCAGTACTTC.

The genes are TRBV4-1 and TRBJ1-1, with D maybe TRBD1 (6 bases). V lost 2 bases to trimming and J lost 11 bases, with 15 bases between them. Germline CDR1 reads MGHRA; CDR2 reads YSYEKL. The CDR3 has 13 residues. DNA of the CDR3: TGCGCCAGCAGCCAATCAGGGGAGGTGGATGCTTTCTTT. Residues: CASSQSGEVDAFF.

This chain joins TRBV24-1 and TRBJ2-7, with 9 bases matching TRBD2. V lost 5 bases and J lost 4; bases outside the gene matches: 14. This CDR3 is 17 amino acids long. CDR1 is KGHDR and CDR2 is SFDVKD in the germline V gene. CDR3 loop: CATSVQAVTSGLYEQYF. The DNA for the CDR3 is TGTGCCACCAGTGTCCAGGCGGTGACTAGCGGACTTTACGAGCAGTACTTC.

The chain carries TRBV7-2 and TRBJ2-7; 9 positions agree with TRBD2. V trimming: 1 base; J trimming: 3 bases; junction bases outside the gene matches: 1. This CDR3 is built from 14 residues. The germline CDR1 and CDR2 sequences are SGHTA and FQGNSA. CDR3 sequence reads: CASSLGAGGYEQYF. The CDR3 region has the DNA TGTGCCAGCAGCTTAGGAGCGGGAGGCTACGAGCAGTACTTC.